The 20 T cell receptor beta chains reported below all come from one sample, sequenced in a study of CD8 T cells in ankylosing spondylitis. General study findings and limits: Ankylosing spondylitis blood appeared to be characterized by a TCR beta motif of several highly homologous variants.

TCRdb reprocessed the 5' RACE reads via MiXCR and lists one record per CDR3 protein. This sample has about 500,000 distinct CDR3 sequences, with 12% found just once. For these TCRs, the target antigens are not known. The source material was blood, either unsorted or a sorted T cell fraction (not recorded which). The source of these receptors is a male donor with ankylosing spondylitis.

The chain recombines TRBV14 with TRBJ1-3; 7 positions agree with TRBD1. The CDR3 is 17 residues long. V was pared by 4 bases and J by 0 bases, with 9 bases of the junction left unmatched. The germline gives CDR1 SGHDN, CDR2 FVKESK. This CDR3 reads CASSPLGTDLSGNTIYF. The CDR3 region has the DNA TGTGCCAGCAGCCCCCTCGGGACAGACCTCTCTGGAAACACCATATATTTT.

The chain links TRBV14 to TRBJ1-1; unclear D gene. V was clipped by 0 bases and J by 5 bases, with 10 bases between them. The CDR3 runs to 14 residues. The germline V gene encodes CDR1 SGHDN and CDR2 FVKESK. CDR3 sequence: CASSQDLERTEAFF. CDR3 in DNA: TGTGCCAGCAGCCAAGATCTGGAAAGGACTGAAGCTTTCTTT.

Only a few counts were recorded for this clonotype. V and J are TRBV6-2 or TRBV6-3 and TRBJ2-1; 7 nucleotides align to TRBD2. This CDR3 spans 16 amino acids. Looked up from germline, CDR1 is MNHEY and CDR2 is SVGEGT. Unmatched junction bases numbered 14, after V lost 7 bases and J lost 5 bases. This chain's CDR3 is CASTARGRGNNNEQFF. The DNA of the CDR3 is TGTGCCAGCACCGCCCGTGGGAGGGGAAATAACAATGAGCAGTTCTTC.

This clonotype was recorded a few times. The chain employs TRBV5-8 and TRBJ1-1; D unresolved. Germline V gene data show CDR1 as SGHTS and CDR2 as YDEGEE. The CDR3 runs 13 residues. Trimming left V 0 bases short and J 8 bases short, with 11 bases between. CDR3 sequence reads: CASSLVWGGEAFF. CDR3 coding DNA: TGTGCCAGCAGCTTGGTGTGGGGTGGGGAAGCTTTCTTT.

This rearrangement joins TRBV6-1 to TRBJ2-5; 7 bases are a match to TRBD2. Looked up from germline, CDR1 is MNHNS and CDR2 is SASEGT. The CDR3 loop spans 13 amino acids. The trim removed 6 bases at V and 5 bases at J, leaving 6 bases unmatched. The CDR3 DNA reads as TGTGCCAGCAGAACGGGAGGCGGGGAGACCCAGTACTTC. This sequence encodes CASRTGGGETQYF.

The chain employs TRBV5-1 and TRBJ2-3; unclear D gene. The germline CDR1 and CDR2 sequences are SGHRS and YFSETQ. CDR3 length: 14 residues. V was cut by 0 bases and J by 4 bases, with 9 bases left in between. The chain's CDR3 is CASSLDPGADTQYF. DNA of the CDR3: TGCGCCAGCAGCTTGGATCCGGGCGCAGATACGCAGTATTTT.

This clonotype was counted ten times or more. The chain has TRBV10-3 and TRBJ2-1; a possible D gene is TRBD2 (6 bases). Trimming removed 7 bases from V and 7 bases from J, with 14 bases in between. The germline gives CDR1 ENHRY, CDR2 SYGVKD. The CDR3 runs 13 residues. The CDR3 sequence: CAITREWGNEQFF. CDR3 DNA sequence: TGTGCCATCACTCGGGAGTGGGGAAATGAGCAGTTCTTC.

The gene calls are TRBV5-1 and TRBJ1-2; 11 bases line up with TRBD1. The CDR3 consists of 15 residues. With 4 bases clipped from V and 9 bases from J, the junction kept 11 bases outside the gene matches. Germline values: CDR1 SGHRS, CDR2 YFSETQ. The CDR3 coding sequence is TGCGCCAGCAGCGGATGGACAGGGGGCTCTTATCGCTACACCTTC. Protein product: CASSGWTGGSYRYTF. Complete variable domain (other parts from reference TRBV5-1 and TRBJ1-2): KAGVTQTPRYLIKTRGQQVTLSCSPISGHRSVSWYQQTPGQGLQFLFEYFSETQRNKGNFPGRFSGRQFSNSRSEMNVSTLELGDSALYLCASSGWTGGSYRYTFGSGTRLTVV.

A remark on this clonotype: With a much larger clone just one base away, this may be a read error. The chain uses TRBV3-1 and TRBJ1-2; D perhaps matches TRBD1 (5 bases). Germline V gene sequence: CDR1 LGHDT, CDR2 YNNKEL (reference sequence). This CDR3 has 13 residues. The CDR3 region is CASRHGAGYGYTF. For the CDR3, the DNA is TGTGCCAGCCGCCATGGGGCAGGATATGGCTACACCTTC.

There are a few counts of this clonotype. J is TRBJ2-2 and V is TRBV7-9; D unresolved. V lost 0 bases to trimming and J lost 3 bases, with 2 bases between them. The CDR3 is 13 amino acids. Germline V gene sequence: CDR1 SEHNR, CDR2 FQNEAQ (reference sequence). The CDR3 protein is CASSLAHTGELFF. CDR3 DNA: TGTGCCAGCAGCTTAGCCCACACCGGGGAGCTGTTTTTT. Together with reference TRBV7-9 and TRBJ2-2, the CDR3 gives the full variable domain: DTGVSQNPRHKITKRGQNVTFRCDPISEHNRLYWYRQTLGQGPEFLTYFQNEAQLEKSRLLSDRFSAERPKGSFSTLEIQRTEQGDSAMYLCASSLAHTGELFFGEGSRLTVL.

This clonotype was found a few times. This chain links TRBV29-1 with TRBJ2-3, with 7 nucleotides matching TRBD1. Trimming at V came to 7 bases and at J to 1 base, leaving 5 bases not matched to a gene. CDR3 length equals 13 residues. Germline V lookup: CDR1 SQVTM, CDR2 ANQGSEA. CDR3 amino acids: CSGNRGGTDTQYF. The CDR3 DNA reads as TGCAGCGGAAACAGGGGTGGCACAGATACGCAGTATTTT.

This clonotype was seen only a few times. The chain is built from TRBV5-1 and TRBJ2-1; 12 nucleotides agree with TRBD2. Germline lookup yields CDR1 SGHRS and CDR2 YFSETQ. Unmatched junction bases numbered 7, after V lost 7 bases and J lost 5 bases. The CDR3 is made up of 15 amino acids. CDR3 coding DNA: TGCGCCAGCGCCCCTCGGACTAGCGGGAACAATGAGCAGTTCTTC. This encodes CASAPRTSGNNEQFF.

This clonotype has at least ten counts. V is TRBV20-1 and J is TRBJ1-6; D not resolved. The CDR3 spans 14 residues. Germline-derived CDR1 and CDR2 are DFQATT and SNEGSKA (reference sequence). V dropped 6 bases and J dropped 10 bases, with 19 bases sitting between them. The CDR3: CSALQTGMESPLHF. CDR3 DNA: TGCAGTGCCCTCCAGACCGGAATGGAATCACCCCTCCACTTT.

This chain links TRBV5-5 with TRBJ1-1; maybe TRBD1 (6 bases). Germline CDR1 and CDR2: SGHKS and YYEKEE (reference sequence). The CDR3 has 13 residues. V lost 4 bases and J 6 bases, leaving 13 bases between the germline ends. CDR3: CASSPWTDAEAFF. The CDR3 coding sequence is TGTGCCAGCAGCCCCTGGACAGACGCTGAAGCTTTCTTT.

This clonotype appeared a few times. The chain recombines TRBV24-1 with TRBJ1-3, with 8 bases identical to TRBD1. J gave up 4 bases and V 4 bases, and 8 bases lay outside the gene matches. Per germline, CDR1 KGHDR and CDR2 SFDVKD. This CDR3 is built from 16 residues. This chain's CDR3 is CATSDHRTGLGNTIYF. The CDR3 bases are TGTGCCACCAGTGACCACCGGACAGGGTTGGGAAACACCATATATTTT.

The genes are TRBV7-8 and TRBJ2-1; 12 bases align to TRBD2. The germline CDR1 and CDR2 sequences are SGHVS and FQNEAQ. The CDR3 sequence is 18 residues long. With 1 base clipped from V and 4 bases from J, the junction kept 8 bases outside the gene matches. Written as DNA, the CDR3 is TGTGCCAGCAGCTTAGGTCTAGCGGGAGGGCCTGGATACAATGAGCAGTTCTTC. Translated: CASSLGLAGGPGYNEQFF.

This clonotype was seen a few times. In DNA, the CDR3 is TGCAGCGCCTCTGGGGCGGGTGAGCAGTACGTC. It yields the protein CSASGAGEQYV. This chain joins TRBV29-1 and TRBJ2-7; D assignment may be TRBD1 or TRBD2 (5 bases each). The ends were cut back, 7 bases at V and 7 bases at J, with 14 bases in the middle. CDR3 length: 11 residues. Germline V lookup: CDR1 SQVTM, CDR2 ANQGSEA.

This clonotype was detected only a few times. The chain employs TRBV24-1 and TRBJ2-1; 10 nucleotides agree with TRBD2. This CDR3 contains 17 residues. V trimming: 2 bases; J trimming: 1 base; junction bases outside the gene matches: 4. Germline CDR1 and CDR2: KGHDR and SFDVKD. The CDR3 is CATSDSRTSGSYNEQFF. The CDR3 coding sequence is TGTGCCACCAGTGATTCACGGACTAGCGGATCCTACAATGAGCAGTTCTTC.

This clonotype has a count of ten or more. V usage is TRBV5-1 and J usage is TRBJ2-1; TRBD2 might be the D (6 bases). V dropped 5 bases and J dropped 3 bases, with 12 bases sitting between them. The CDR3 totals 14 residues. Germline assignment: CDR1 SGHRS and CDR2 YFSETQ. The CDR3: CASSSQGGYNEQFF. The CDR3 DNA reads TGCGCCAGCAGTAGTCAGGGAGGCTACAATGAGCAGTTCTTC.

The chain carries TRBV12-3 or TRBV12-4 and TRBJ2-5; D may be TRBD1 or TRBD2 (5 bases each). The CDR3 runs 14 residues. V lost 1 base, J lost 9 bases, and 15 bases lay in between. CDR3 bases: TGTGCCAGCAGTTTAGTGGCGACAGCCGGGGCCCAGTACTTC. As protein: CASSLVATAGAQYF.